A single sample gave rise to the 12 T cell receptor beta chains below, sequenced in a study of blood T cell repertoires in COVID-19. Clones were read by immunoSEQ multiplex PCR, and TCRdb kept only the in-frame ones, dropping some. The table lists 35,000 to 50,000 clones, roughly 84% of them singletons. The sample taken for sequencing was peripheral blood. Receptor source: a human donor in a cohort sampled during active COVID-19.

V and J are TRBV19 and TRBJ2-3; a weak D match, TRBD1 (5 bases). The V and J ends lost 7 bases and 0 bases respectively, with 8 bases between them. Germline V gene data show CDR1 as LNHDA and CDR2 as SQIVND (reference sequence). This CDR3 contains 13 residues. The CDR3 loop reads CASKGPSTDTQYF. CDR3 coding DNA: TGTGCCAGTAAGGGGCCGAGCACAGATACGCAGTATTTT.

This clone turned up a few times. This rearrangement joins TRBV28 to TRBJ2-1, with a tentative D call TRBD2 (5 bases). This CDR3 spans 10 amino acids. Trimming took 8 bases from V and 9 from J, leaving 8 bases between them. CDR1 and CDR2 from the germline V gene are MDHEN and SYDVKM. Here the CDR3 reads CASGRGEQFF. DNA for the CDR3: TGTGCCAGCGGACGGGGTGAGCAGTTCTTC. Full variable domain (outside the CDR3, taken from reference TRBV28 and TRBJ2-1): DVKVTQSSRYLVKRTGEKVFLECVQDMDHENMFWYRQDPGLGLRLIYFSYDVKMKEKGDIPEGYSVSREKKERFSLILESASTNQTSMYLCASGRGEQFFGPGTRLTVL.

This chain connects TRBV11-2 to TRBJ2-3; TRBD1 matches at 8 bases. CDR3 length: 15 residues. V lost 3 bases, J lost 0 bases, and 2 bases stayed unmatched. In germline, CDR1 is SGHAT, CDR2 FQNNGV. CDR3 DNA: TGTGCCAGCAGCTTGACAGGGGCGAGCACAGATACGCAGTATTTT. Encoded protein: CASSLTGASTDTQYF.

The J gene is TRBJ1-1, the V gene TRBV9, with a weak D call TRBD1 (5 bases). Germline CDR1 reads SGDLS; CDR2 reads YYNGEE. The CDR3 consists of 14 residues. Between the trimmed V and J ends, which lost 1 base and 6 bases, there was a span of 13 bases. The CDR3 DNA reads TGTGCCAGCAGCGTATTGGGGGGAGGGGCTGAAGCTTTCTTT. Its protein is CASSVLGGGAEAFF. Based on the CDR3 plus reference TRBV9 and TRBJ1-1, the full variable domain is DSGVTQTPKHLITATGQRVTLRCSPRSGDLSVYWYQQSLDQGLQFLIQYYNGEERAKGNILERFSAQQFPDLHSELNLSSLELGDSALYFCASSVLGGGAEAFFGQGTRLTVV.

Written as DNA, the CDR3 is TGTGCCAGTAGTATTCAGCAGGGCTCCACAGATACGCAGTATTTT. It encodes CASSIQQGSTDTQYF. This chain connects TRBV19 to TRBJ2-3, with D tentatively TRBD1 (5 bases). The germline V gene encodes CDR1 LNHDA and CDR2 SQIVND (reference sequence). V was cut by 3 bases and J by 2 bases, with 12 bases left in between. CDR3 length: 15 residues. The entire variable domain, with the rest obtained from reference TRBV19 and TRBJ2-3, is as follows: DGGITQSPKYLFRKEGQNVTLSCEQNLNHDAMYWYRQDPGQGLRLIYYSQIVNDFQKGDIAEGYSVSREKKESFPLTVTSAQKNPTAFYLCASSIQQGSTDTQYFGPGTRLTVL.

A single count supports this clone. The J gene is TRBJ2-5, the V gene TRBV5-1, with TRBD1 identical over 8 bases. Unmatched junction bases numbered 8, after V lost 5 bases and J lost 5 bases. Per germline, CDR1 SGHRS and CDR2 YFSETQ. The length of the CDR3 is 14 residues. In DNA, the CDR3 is TGCGCCAGCAGACCCGACAGGGGTGGGGAGACCCAGTACTTC. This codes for CASRPDRGGETQYF.

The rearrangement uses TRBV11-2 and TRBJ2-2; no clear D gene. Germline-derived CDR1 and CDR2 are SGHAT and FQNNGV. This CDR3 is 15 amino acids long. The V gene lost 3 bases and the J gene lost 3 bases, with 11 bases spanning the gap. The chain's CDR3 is CASSFRTGDTGELFF. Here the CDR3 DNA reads TGTGCCAGCAGCTTTCGTACTGGAGACACCGGGGAGCTGTTTTTT.

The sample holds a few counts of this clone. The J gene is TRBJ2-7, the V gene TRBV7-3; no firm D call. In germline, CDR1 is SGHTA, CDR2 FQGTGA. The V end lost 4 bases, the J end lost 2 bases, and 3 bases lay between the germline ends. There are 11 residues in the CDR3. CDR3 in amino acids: CASSYTYEQYF. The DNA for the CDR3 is TGTGCCAGCAGCTACACCTACGAGCAGTACTTC.

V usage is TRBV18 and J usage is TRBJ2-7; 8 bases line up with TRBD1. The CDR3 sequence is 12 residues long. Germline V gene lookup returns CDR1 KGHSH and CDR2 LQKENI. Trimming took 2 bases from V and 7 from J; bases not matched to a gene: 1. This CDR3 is CASSPGTGEQYF. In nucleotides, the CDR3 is TGTGCCAGCTCACCAGGGACAGGAGAGCAGTACTTC.

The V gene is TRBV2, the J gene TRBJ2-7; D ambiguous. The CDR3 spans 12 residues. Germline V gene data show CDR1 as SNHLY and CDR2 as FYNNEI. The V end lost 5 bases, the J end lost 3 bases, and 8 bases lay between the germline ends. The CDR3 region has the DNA TGTGCCAGCAGTACCCACAGCTACGAGCAGTACTTC. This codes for CASSTHSYEQYF.

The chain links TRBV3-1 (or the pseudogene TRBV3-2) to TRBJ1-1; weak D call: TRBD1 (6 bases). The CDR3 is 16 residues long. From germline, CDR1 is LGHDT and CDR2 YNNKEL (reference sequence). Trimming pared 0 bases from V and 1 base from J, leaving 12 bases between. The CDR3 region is CASSQEAGVRNTEAFF. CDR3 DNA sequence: TGTGCCAGCAGCCAAGAGGCAGGGGTTCGGAACACTGAAGCTTTCTTT.

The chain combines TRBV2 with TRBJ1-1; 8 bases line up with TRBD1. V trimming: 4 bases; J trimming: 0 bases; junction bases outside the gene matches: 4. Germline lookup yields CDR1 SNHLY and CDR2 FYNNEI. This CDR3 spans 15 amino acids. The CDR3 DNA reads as TGTGCCAGCAGTGTACAGGGGGGAATGAACACTGAAGCTTTCTTT. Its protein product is CASSVQGGMNTEAFF.